The T cell receptor (beta chain) under discussion was sequenced for a study of regulatory T cells in long-lasting Graves disease. General study findings and limits: Newly diagnosed patients shared 1,000 or so public clonotypes; persistent patients shared around 2,500.

Arm-PCR of CDR3 regions with iRepertoire HTBI primers generated TCR beta libraries. TCRdb re-called the multiplex PCR reads with MiXCR, one entry per CDR3 protein. Counted here are approximately 400,000 distinct CDR3 sequences, around 20% occurring once; the ten biggest clones make up roughly 20%. As regards this clonotype: The antigen is unknown.

Trimming took 4 bases from V and 4 from J, leaving 10 bases between them. This CDR3 contains 14 residues. Germline V CDR1 and CDR2: MDHEN, SYDVKM. The time point denotes: persistent/refractory GD, antithyroid drugs over 5 years with positive TRAb. Researchers made the TCR library from RNA that was extracted from PBMCs. The source of this sequence is a female donor with Graves disease. The chain uses TRBV28 and TRBJ2-2, with D perhaps TRBD1 (6 bases). This specimen was peripheral blood mononuclear cells (PBMCs), taken when the disease was refractory, from a patient treated with antithyroid drugs. In DNA form, the CDR3 reads TGTGCCAGCAGTTGGGCAGGGGTCACCGGGGAGCTGTTTTTT. Protein product: CASSWAGVTGELFF.